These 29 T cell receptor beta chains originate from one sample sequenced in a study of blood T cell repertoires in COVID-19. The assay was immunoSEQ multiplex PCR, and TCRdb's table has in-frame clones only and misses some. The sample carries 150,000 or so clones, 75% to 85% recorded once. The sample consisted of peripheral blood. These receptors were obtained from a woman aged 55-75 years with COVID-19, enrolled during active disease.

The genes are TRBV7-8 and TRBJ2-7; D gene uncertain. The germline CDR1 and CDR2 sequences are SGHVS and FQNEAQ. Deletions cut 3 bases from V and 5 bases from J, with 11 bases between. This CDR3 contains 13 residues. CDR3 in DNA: TGTGCCAGCAGCTTCGCGGCTCGGGACGAGCAGTACTTC. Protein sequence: CASSFAARDEQYF.

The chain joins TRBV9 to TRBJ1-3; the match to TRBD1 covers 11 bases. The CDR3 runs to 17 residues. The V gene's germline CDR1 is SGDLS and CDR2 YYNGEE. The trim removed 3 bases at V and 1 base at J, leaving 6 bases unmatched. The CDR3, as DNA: TGTGCCAGCAGCGGGCCAGGACAGGGGGCGTCTGGAAACACCATATATTTT. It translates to CASSGPGQGASGNTIYF.

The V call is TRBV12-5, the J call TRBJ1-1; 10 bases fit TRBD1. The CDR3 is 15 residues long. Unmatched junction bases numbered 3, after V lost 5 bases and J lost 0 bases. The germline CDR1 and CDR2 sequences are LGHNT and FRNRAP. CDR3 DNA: TGTGCTAGTGGTGACGGGACAGGGGTGAACACTGAAGCTTTCTTT. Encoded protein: CASGDGTGVNTEAFF.

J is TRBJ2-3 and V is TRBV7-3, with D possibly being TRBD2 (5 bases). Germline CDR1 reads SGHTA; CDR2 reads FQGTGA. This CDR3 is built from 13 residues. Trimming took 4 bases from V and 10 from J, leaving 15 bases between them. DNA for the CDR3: TGTGCCAGCAGCTCAGGCGGCGAGGGTTCGCAGTATTTT. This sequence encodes CASSSGGEGSQYF.

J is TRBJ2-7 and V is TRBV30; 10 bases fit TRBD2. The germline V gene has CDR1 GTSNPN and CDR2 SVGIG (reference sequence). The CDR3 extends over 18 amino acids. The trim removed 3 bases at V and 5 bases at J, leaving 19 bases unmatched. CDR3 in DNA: TGTGCCTGGAGACCCCCTGGAAGGGCTAGCGGGAGAATTGACGAGCAGTACTTC. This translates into CAWRPPGRASGRIDEQYF.

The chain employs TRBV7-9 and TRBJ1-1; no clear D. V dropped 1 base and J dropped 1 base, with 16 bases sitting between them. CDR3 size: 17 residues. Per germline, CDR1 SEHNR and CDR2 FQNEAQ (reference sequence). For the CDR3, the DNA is TGTGCCAGCAGCTTAGACTCAGTCCGTAGCGGGAACACTGAAGCTTTCTTT. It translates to CASSLDSVRSGNTEAFF.

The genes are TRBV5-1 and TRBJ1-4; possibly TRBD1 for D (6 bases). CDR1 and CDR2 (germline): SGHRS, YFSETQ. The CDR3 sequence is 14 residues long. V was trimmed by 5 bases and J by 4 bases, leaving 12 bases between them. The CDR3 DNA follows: TGCGCCAGCAGTTTCGGACAGATTAATGAAAAACTGTTTTTT. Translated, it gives CASSFGQINEKLFF. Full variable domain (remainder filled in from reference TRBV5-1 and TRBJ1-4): KAGVTQTPRYLIKTRGQQVTLSCSPISGHRSVSWYQQTPGQGLQFLFEYFSETQRNKGNFPGRFSGRQFSNSRSEMNVSTLELGDSALYLCASSFGQINEKLFFGSGTQLSVL.

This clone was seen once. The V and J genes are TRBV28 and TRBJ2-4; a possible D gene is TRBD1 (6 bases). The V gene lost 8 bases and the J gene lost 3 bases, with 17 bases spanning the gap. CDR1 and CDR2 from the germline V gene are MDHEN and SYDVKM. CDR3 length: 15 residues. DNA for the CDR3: TGTGCCAGCCGAGGGGCTTCAGGGGTCAAAAACATTCAGTACTTC. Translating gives CASRGASGVKNIQYF.

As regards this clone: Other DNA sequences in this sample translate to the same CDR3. This CDR3 reads CASSVGRGSGNTIYF. The CDR3 nucleotides read TGTGCCAGCAGCGTCGGACGGGGCTCTGGAAACACCATATATTTT. This sequence joins TRBV9 and TRBJ1-3; no definite D call. Trimming removed 2 bases at V and 0 bases at J, with 9 bases between. Germline V CDR1 and CDR2: SGDLS, YYNGEE. The CDR3 is made up of 15 amino acids. Using reference TRBV9 and TRBJ1-3 for the parts outside the CDR3, the full variable domain is DSGVTQTPKHLITATGQRVTLRCSPRSGDLSVYWYQQSLDQGLQFLIQYYNGEERAKGNILERFSAQQFPDLHSELNLSSLELGDSALYFCASSVGRGSGNTIYFGEGSWLTVV.

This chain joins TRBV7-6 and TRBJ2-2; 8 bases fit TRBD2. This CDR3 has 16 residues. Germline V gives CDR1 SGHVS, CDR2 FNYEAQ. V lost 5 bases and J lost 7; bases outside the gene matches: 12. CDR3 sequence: CASSMAGTRTVGELFF. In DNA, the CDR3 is TGTGCCAGCAGCATGGCCGGGACTAGGACTGTCGGGGAGCTGTTTTTT.

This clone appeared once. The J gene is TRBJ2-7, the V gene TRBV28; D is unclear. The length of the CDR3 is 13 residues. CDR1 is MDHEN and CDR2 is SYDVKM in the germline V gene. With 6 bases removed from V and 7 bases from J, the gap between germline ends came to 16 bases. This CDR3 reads CASSQQTPREQYV. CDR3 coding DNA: TGTGCCAGCAGCCAACAGACACCCCGGGAGCAGTACGTC.

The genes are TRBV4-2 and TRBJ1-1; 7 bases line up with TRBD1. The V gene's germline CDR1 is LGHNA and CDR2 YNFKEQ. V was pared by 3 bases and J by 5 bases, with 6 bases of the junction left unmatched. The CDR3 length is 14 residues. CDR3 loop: CASSQETGMTEAFF. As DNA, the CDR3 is TGTGCCAGCAGCCAGGAGACAGGGATGACTGAAGCTTTCTTT.

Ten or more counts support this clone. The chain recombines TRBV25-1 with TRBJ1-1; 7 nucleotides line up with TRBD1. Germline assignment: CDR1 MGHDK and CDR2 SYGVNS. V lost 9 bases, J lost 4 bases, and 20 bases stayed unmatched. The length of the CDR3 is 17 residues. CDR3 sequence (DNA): TGTGCCAGTAGCACCCAGGGATTTGATTACAGGGGCACTGAAGCTTTCTTT. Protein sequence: CASSTQGFDYRGTEAFF.

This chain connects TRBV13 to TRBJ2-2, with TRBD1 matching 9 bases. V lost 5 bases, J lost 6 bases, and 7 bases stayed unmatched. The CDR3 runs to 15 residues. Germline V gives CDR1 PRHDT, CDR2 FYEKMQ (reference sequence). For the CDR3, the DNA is TGTGCCAGCAGCGTGGACAGGGGTAAACCCGGGGAGCTGTTTTTT. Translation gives CASSVDRGKPGELFF.

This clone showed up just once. The DNA for the CDR3 is TGTGCCATAGACAGGGCTCGAACCTACGAGCAGTACGTC. It yields the protein CAIDRARTYEQYV. This sequence joins TRBV6-6 and TRBJ2-7, with 7 bases fitting TRBD1. The CDR3 has 13 residues. The V gene end was trimmed by 10 bases and the J gene end by 2 bases; junction bases not matched to a gene: 8. Germline V CDR1 and CDR2: MNHNY, SVGAGI (reference sequence).

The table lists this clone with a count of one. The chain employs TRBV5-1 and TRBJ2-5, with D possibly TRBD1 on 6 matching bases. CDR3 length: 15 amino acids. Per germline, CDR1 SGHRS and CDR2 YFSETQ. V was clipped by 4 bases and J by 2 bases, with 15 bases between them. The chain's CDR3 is CASSPLGQKQETQYF. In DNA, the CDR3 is TGCGCCAGCAGCCCACTAGGACAGAAGCAAGAGACCCAGTACTTC.

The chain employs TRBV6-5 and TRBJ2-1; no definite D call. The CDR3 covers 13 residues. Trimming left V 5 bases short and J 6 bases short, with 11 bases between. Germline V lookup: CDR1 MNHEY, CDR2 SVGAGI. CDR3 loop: CASSLLRLNEQFF. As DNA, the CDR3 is TGTGCCAGCAGTCTCCTTCGTCTCAATGAGCAGTTCTTC.

CDR3 coding DNA: TGTGCCAGCAGCCAAGATTGGGGCAGGGCGAACACTGAAGCTTTCTTT. It codes for CASSQDWGRANTEAFF. This rearrangement joins TRBV3-1 (or the pseudogene TRBV3-2) to TRBJ1-1; D may be TRBD1 (5 bases). In germline, CDR1 is LGHDT, CDR2 YNNKEL (reference sequence). V dropped 0 bases and J dropped 1 base, with 12 bases sitting between them. This CDR3 comprises 16 residues.

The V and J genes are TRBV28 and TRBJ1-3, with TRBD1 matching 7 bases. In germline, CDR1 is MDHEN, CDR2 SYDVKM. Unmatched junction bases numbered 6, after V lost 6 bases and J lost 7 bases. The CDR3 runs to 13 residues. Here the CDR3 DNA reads TGTGCCAGCAGACTACAGGGGACCAACACCATATATTTT. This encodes CASRLQGTNTIYF.

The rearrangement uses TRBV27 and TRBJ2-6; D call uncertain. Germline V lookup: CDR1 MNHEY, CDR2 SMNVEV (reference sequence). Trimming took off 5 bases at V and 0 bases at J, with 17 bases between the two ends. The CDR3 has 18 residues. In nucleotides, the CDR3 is TGTGCCAGCAGTAATACTTTCGACACCAACTCTGGGGCCAACGTCCTGACTTTC. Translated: CASSNTFDTNSGANVLTF.

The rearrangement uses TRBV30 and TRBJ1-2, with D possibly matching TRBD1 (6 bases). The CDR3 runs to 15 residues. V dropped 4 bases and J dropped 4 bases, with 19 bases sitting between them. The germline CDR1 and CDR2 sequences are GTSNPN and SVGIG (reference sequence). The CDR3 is CAWNRLTGASYGYTF. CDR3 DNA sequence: TGTGCCTGGAATCGGTTGACAGGAGCCTCCTATGGCTACACCTTC. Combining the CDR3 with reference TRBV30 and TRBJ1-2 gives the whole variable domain SQTIHQWPATLVQPVGSPLSLECTVEGTSNPNLYWYRQAAGRGLQLLFYSVGIGQISSEVPQNLSASRPQDRQFILSSKKLLLSDSGFYLCAWNRLTGASYGYTFGSGTRLTVV.

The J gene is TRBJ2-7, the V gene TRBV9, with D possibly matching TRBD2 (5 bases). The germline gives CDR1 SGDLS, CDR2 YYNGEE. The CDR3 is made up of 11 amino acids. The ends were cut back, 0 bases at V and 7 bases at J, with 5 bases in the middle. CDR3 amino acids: CASSVGGEQYV. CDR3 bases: TGTGCCAGCAGCGTAGGAGGGGAGCAGTACGTC.

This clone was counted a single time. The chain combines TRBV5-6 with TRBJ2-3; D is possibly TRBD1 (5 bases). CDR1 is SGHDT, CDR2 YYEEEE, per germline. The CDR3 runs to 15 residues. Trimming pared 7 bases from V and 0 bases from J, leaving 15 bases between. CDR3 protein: CASVAGIYSTDTQYF. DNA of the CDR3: TGTGCCAGCGTTGCAGGGATCTATAGCACAGATACGCAGTATTTT.

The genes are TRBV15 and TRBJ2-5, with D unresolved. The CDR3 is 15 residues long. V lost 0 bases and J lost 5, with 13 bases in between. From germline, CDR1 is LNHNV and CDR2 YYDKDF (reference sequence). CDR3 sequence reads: CATSRDLRFGETQYF. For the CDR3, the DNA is TGTGCCACCAGCAGAGATCTGCGGTTCGGTGAGACCCAGTACTTC.

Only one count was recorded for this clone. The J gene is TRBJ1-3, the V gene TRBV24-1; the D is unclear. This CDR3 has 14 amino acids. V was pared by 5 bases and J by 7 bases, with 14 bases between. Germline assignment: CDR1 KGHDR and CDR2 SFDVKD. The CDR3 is CATSASGGRNTIYF. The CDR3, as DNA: TGTGCCACCAGTGCCTCCGGAGGGAGGAACACCATATATTTT.

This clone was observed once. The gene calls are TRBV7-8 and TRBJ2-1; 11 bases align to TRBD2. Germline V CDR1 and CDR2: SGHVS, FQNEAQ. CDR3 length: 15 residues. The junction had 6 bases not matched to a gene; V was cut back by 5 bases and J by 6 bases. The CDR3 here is CASSILAGASNEQFF. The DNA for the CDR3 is TGTGCCAGCAGCATACTAGCGGGGGCAAGCAATGAGCAGTTCTTC.

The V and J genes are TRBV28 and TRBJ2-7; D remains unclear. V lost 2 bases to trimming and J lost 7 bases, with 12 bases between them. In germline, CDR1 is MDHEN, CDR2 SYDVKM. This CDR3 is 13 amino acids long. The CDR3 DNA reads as TGTGCCAGCAGTTTAATAGGCGAGGAGGAGCAGTACGTC. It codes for CASSLIGEEEQYV.

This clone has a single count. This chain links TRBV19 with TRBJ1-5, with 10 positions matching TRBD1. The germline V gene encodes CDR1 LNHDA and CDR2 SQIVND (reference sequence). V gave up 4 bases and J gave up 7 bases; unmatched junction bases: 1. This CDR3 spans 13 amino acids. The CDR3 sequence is CASSRTGGQPQHF. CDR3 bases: TGTGCCAGTAGTAGGACAGGGGGACAGCCCCAGCATTTT. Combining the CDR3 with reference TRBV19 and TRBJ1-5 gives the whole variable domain DGGITQSPKYLFRKEGQNVTLSCEQNLNHDAMYWYRQDPGQGLRLIYYSQIVNDFQKGDIAEGYSVSREKKESFPLTVTSAQKNPTAFYLCASSRTGGQPQHFGDGTRLSIL.

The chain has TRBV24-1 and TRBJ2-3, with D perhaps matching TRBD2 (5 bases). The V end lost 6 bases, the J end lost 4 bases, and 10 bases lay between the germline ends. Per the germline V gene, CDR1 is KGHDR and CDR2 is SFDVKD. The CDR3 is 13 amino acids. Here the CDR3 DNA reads TGTGCCACCAGTAAATTCGGGGCAGATACGCAGTATTTT. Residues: CATSKFGADTQYF.